This note documents a single T cell receptor beta chain sequence. The antigen remains unidentified. This specimen belongs to a study of T cells after yellow fever vaccination. Whole-study findings and limits: A limited proportion of clonotypes was detected within both the CD4 and CD8 compartments. Booster samples showed a return of most primary-vaccination clones (roughly 96% CD4, around 85% CD8).

Template switching with 5'RACE generated the TCR cDNA and added a universal primer site and UMIs. TCRdb recomputed calls from the 5' RACE reads with MiXCR, one row per CDR3 protein. This table has some 260,000 distinct CDR3 sequences, roughly 5.2% appearing once. Per germline, CDR1 SGHNT and CDR2 YYREEE (reference sequence). V shed 2 bases and J shed 3 bases, with 9 bases lying between them. The CDR3 is 13 amino acids. This sequence joins TRBV5-4 and TRBJ2-7; a possible D gene is TRBD1 (5 bases). The source is a man aged 18 to 35 who received the YFV17D yellow fever vaccine. The sample was CD4+ T cells sorted from PBMCs, taken on the day of the yellow fever booster vaccination. The CDR3 is CASSFQGGYEQYF. CDR3 DNA: TGTGCCAGCAGCTTCCAGGGTGGCTACGAGCAGTACTTC. The full variable domain, with the rest looked up from reference TRBV5-4 and TRBJ2-7, is ETGVTQSPTHLIKTRGQQVTLRCSSQSGHNTVSWYQQALGQGPQFIFQYYREEENGRGNFPPRFSGLQFPNYSSELNVNALELDDSALYLCASSFQGGYEQYFGPGTRLTVT.